The 20 T cell receptor beta chains below all came from one sample that was sequenced in a study of T cell repertoires in ileal Crohn's disease (dated by TCRdb to the late 2010s). The protocol used for the library was the immunoSEQ multiplex PCR assay. TCRdb re-hosts the immuneACCESS table, in-frame sequences only. Its copies lack some clones; in the studies checked, an unresolved V gene accounts for under half of them, and the cause for the rest is not known. This sample lists about 18,000 clones; about 75% were detected once. Jointly, the top ten make up about 4% of the sample. The time point tag for this specimen amounts to: inflamed ileum from the surgical specimen. The sequenced sample consisted of ileal tissue. The receptor set was obtained from an adult with Crohn's disease.

This chain connects TRBV4-3 to TRBJ2-7; possibly TRBD1 for D (5 bases). The CDR3 consists of 16 residues. The V end lost 1 base, the J end lost 5 bases, and 18 bases lay between the germline ends. CDR1 is LGHNA, CDR2 YSLEER, per germline. In DNA, the CDR3 is TGCGCCAGCAGCCAAGGGGTGTCAGGGATCCTCCACGAGCAGTACTTC. This encodes CASSQGVSGILHEQYF.

CDR3 DNA: TGTGCCAGCAGACTAAGCTCTGGGGCCAACGTCCTGACTTTC. It specifies CASRLSSGANVLTF. V is TRBV2 and J is TRBJ2-6; D is ambiguous. V was clipped by 6 bases and J by 0 bases, with 6 bases between them. The germline gives CDR1 SNHLY, CDR2 FYNNEI. The CDR3 has 14 residues.

The rearrangement joins TRBV2 to TRBJ2-5; no clear D gene. Germline V lookup: CDR1 SNHLY, CDR2 FYNNEI. Trimming removed 7 bases at V and 2 bases at J, with 17 bases between. The CDR3 has 15 amino acids. The CDR3 loop reads CASTQLSFGQETQYF. The CDR3 bases are TGTGCCAGCACACAGCTCAGTTTCGGGCAAGAGACCCAGTACTTC.

The CDR3 nucleotides read TGTGCCAGCAGTGAAGGGACTAGCTCCTACGAGCAGTACTTC. Translating gives CASSEGTSSYEQYF. V usage is TRBV6-1 and J usage is TRBJ2-7, with 7 bases aligning to TRBD2. J lost 0 bases, V lost 1 base, and 0 bases had no gene match. There are 14 residues in the CDR3. The germline gives CDR1 MNHNS, CDR2 SASEGT.

The chain links TRBV4-1 to TRBJ1-3; D is unclear. V was trimmed by 4 bases and J by 0 bases, leaving 7 bases between them. The germline V gene encodes CDR1 MGHRA and CDR2 YSYEKL. The CDR3 sequence is 14 residues long. In DNA form, the CDR3 reads TGCGCCAGCAGCCCTCCGGGCTCTGGAAACACCATATATTTT. Protein sequence: CASSPPGSGNTIYF.

This chain uses TRBV5-1 with TRBJ2-5; TRBD1 agrees at 8 bases. Germline trimming cut 6 bases from V and 5 bases from J; bases unmatched to any gene: 6. Germline V gives CDR1 SGHRS, CDR2 YFSETQ. CDR3 length: 13 amino acids. In DNA form, the CDR3 reads TGCGCCAGCACCCAGGACAGGGTTGAGACCCAGTACTTC. Residues: CASTQDRVETQYF.

Only one count was recorded for this clone. The chain combines TRBV19 with TRBJ1-2; maybe TRBD1 (5 bases). There are 16 residues in the CDR3. Trimming shortened V by 4 bases and J by 4 bases, and 19 bases separated the two germline ends. The germline V gene encodes CDR1 LNHDA and CDR2 SQIVND (reference sequence). The chain's CDR3 is CASSTTSGTVTYGYTF. The CDR3, as DNA: TGTGCCAGTAGTACCACCTCCGGGACTGTCACCTATGGCTACACCTTC.

This chain uses TRBV27 with TRBJ1-2; the D is unclear. Per the germline V gene, CDR1 is MNHEY and CDR2 is SMNVEV (reference sequence). Trimming pared 5 bases from V and 4 bases from J, leaving 14 bases between. This CDR3 region has 14 residues. As DNA, the CDR3 is TGTGCCAGCAGTGAAGTAGCGGGAGTCTATGGCTACACCTTC. Translating gives CASSEVAGVYGYTF.

V gene TRBV28 combines with J gene TRBJ2-2; D remains unclear. The CDR3 is 15 amino acids. Deletions cut 4 bases from V and 2 bases from J, with 11 bases between. CDR1 and CDR2 (germline): MDHEN, SYDVKM. The CDR3 DNA reads TGTGCCAGCAGTTCTCGCGACAAAAACACCGGGGAGCTGTTTTTT. Protein: CASSSRDKNTGELFF.

This clone was counted between two and nine times. Other DNA sequences of this sample code for an identical CDR3. The CDR3 sequence is CASSSNTGELFF. The DNA of the CDR3 is TGTGCCAGCAGTTCGAACACCGGGGAGCTGTTTTTT. The chain combines TRBV6-5 with TRBJ2-2, with D hard to call. The CDR3 runs to 12 residues. Germline lookup yields CDR1 MNHEY and CDR2 SVGAGI. Trimming cost V 4 bases and J 0 bases, with 0 bases left between them.

V and J are TRBV18 and TRBJ2-5; tentatively, D is TRBD2 (7 bases). Germline V gene sequence: CDR1 KGHSH, CDR2 LQKENI. The CDR3 runs to 17 residues. The ends were cut back, 6 bases at V and 2 bases at J, with 22 bases in the middle. The CDR3 nucleotides read TGTGCCAGCTCCCCCAGTTTGGCGGGGGCACGACAAGAGACCCAGTACTTC. Its protein product is CASSPSLAGARQETQYF.

The chain links TRBV12-5 to TRBJ1-2; 7 nucleotides agree with TRBD1. The junction had 4 bases not matched to a gene; V was cut back by 1 base and J by 8 bases. The CDR3 spans 13 residues. Germline V gene data show CDR1 as LGHNT and CDR2 as FRNRAP. The CDR3 DNA sequence: TGTGCTAGTGGTTTGGGACAGGGAGGGGGCTACACCTTC. This encodes CASGLGQGGGYTF.

V gene TRBV14 combines with J gene TRBJ2-3; D remains ambiguous. The germline V gene has CDR1 SGHDN and CDR2 FVKESK. This CDR3 contains 11 residues. V lost 5 bases to trimming and J lost 7 bases, with 7 bases between them. The CDR3, as DNA: TGTGCCAGCAGCTCAAGCAATACGCAGTATTTT. Translating gives CASSSSNTQYF.

The chain joins TRBV9 to TRBJ1-6, with a tentative D call TRBD1 (6 bases). This CDR3 is built from 16 residues. V lost 3 bases to trimming and J lost 10 bases, with 20 bases between them. Germline assignment: CDR1 SGDLS and CDR2 YYNGEE. CDR3 region: CASSEQSGGGLSPLHF. CDR3 in DNA: TGTGCCAGCAGCGAACAGTCCGGGGGGGGGCTGTCACCCCTCCACTTT. Combining the CDR3 with reference TRBV9 and TRBJ1-6 gives the whole variable domain DSGVTQTPKHLITATGQRVTLRCSPRSGDLSVYWYQQSLDQGLQFLIQYYNGEERAKGNILERFSAQQFPDLHSELNLSSLELGDSALYFCASSEQSGGGLSPLHFGNGTRLTVT.

Here the CDR3 reads CASSLVRDGGGYTF. In nucleotides, the CDR3 is TGTGCCAGCAGCTTAGTAAGGGACGGGGGTGGCTACACCTTC. The rearrangement links TRBV11-2 to TRBJ1-2, with D tentatively TRBD1 (5 bases). The CDR3 sequence is 14 residues long. Germline-derived CDR1 and CDR2 are SGHAT and FQNNGV. With 1 base removed from V and 7 bases from J, the gap between germline ends came to 13 bases.

This chain uses TRBV4-2 with TRBJ1-2; D unclear. Between the trimmed V and J ends, which lost 2 bases and 3 bases, there was a span of 13 bases. In germline, CDR1 is LGHNA, CDR2 YNFKEQ. The CDR3 sequence is 15 residues long. The CDR3, as DNA: TGTGCCAGCAGCCAATTGTGGGAGCCCGACTATGGCTACACCTTC. It is translated as CASSQLWEPDYGYTF.

This chain connects TRBV19 to TRBJ1-4, with D maybe TRBD1 (5 bases). Trimming removed 7 bases from V and 0 bases from J, with 15 bases in between. Germline loops: CDR1 LNHDA, CDR2 SQIVND (reference sequence). The CDR3 length is 16 residues. CDR3 sequence (DNA): TGTGCCAGTACCCCCCAAGGCAGGGCAACTAATGAAAAACTGTTTTTT. Translated, it gives CASTPQGRATNEKLFF.

This clone appeared a few times. V gene TRBV5-1 combines with J gene TRBJ1-1; D is perhaps TRBD1 (5 bases). The V end lost 4 bases, the J end lost 2 bases, and 12 bases lay between the germline ends. The CDR3 has 14 amino acids. CDR1 and CDR2 from the germline V gene are SGHRS and YFSETQ. CDR3 DNA: TGCGCCAGCAGCATGGACGGGGGAAACACTGAAGCTTTCTTT. Its translation is CASSMDGGNTEAFF.

This clone came up a few times. The chain has TRBV7-9 and TRBJ2-2; 7 nucleotides match TRBD1. Trimming took 1 base from V and 4 from J; bases not matched to a gene: 6. The CDR3 is 16 amino acids. In germline, CDR1 is SEHNR, CDR2 FQNEAQ (reference sequence). The CDR3 region is CASSLVKGAITGELFF. The CDR3 DNA is TGTGCCAGCAGCTTAGTAAAGGGGGCGATCACCGGGGAGCTGTTTTTT.

The chain has TRBV6-1 and TRBJ2-3, with 11 bases fitting TRBD2. CDR3 length equals 15 residues. The junction had 3 bases not matched to a gene; V was cut back by 4 bases and J by 3 bases. The germline gives CDR1 MNHNS, CDR2 SASEGT. The CDR3 loop reads CASSVAGGVTDTQYF. The CDR3, as DNA: TGTGCCAGCAGTGTAGCGGGAGGGGTAACAGATACGCAGTATTTT.